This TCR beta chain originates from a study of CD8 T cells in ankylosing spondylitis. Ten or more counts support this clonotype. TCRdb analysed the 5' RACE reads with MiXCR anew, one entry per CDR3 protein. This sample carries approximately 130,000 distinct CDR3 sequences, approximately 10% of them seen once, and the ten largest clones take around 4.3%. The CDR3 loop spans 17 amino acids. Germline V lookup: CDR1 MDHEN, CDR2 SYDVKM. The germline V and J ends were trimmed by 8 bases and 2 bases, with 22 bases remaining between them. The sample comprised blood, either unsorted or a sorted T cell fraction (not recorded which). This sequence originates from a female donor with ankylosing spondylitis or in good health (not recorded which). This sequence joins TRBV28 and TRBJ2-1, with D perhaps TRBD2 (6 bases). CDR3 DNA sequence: TGTGCCAGCGGGGGGACGGCAGGGTTTAACGCCTACAATGAGCAGTTCTTC. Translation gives CASGGTAGFNAYNEQFF.